The 4 T cell receptor beta chains given below trace back to one sample, sequenced in a study of T-cell memory formation after mild COVID-19. TCRdb reanalysed the 5' RACE reads using MiXCR and keeps one entry per CDR3 protein. This sample carries 240,000 or so distinct CDR3 sequences, 9.4% of them seen once, and the ten largest clones take roughly 21%. Material: PBMCs or a T cell subset sorted from them (not recorded which). The receptors come from a man aged 18 to 30 who had mild COVID-19 (a few samples of this study predate the infection). Cell type and time point are not known.

This clonotype has just a few counts. This chain links TRBV6-2 or TRBV6-3 with TRBJ2-1; TRBD2 agrees at 8 bases. V trimming: 5 bases; J trimming: 7 bases; junction bases outside the gene matches: 4. The CDR3 extends over 13 amino acids. Germline V gives CDR1 MNHEY, CDR2 SVGEGT. CDR3 region: CASSTGLVNEQFF. The CDR3 DNA sequence: TGTGCCAGCAGTACGGGACTAGTAAATGAGCAGTTCTTC.

A few counts support this clonotype. The chain couples TRBV20-1 to TRBJ2-5, with 15 bases identical to TRBD2. The CDR3 has 14 amino acids. Germline V gene data show CDR1 as DFQATT and CDR2 as SNEGSKA (reference sequence). V lost 8 bases to trimming and J lost 5 bases; unmatched junction nucleotides: 6. The CDR3 coding sequence is TGCAGTACTGGACTAGCGGGGGGGAGCGAGACCCAGTACTTC. Translating it yields CSTGLAGGSETQYF.

This clonotype was recorded a few times. The V and J genes are TRBV24-1 and TRBJ2-5; 7 nucleotides match TRBD1. The CDR3 runs 15 residues. Germline assignment: CDR1 KGHDR and CDR2 SFDVKD. V shed 4 bases and J 2 bases; nucleotides not matched to a gene: 6. CDR3 DNA sequence: TGTGCCACCAGTGACCCAGGGGGACAGCAAGAGACCCAGTACTTC. Amino acid sequence: CATSDPGGQQETQYF.

This clonotype showed up just a few times. The V call is TRBV5-1, the J call TRBJ1-3; D ambiguous. V was pared by 4 bases and J by 8 bases, with 13 bases between. CDR1 and CDR2 (germline): SGHRS, YFSETQ. CDR3 length: 13 residues. This CDR3 reads CASSREQRDTIYF. The CDR3 nucleotides read TGCGCCAGCAGCCGGGAACAGAGGGACACCATATATTTT.